These 24 T cell receptor beta chains were all obtained from the same sample, sequenced in a study of cytomegalovirus exposure and HLA in healthy donors. Both 60 Vbeta primers and 13 Jbeta primers went into the PCR. TCRdb's table, derived via immunoSEQ multiplex PCR, lists solely in-frame clones and lacks some. The sample gives roughly 290,000 clones, about 90% of which show up once; roughly 2.3% is in the top ten. Sequencing input: PBMCs. Receptors originate from a woman younger than 30 in good health and CMV-seronegative.

The V call is TRBV7-3, the J call TRBJ1-2; D remains ambiguous. The germline V gene encodes CDR1 SGHTA and CDR2 FQGTGA. CDR3 length: 13 residues. Trimming cost V 2 bases and J 5 bases, with 9 bases left between them. For the CDR3, the DNA is TGTGCCAGCAGCTTACACGGGAAATATGGCTACACCTTC. Translation gives CASSLHGKYGYTF.

The J gene is TRBJ2-5, the V gene TRBV9; perhaps TRBD1 as D (5 bases). The end of the DNA fits TRBJ2-7 better, so the J call may be wrong. The CDR3 extends over 12 amino acids. Germline-derived CDR1 and CDR2 are SGDLS and YYNGEE. CDR3 DNA sequence: TGTGCCAGCAGCGTTCAGGGTGGCGAGCAGTACTTC. Translation: CASSVQGGEQYF.

The CDR3 reads CASSLDALSSGNTIYF. CDR3 sequence (DNA): TGTGCCAGCAGCTTAGATGCCCTAAGCTCTGGAAACACCATATATTTT. The chain uses TRBV11-3 and TRBJ1-3; no clear D. Trimming removed 0 bases at V and 0 bases at J, with 9 bases between. CDR1 and CDR2 (germline): SGHNT, YENEEA. CDR3 length: 16 amino acids.

The J gene is TRBJ2-3, the V gene TRBV2, with D possibly TRBD2 on 7 matching bases. Trimming removed 8 bases from V and 2 bases from J, with 20 bases in between. The CDR3 is made up of 16 amino acids. CDR1 SNHLY and CDR2 FYNNEI come from the germline V gene. CDR3: CASLKGGGRTTDTQYF. In nucleotides, the CDR3 is TGTGCCAGCTTAAAGGGAGGGGGACGGACCACAGATACGCAGTATTTT.

This sequence joins TRBV9 and TRBJ2-2, with D tentatively TRBD2 (6 bases). The CDR3 has 16 amino acids. Germline CDR1 SGDLS, CDR2 YYNGEE. V was trimmed by 0 bases and J by 9 bases, leaving 18 bases between them. Here the CDR3 reads CASSVGWARGGRELFF. The CDR3 nucleotides are TGTGCCAGCAGCGTAGGATGGGCGCGGGGTGGCAGGGAGCTGTTTTTT. The full variable domain, its missing parts supplied by reference TRBV9 and TRBJ2-2, is DSGVTQTPKHLITATGQRVTLRCSPRSGDLSVYWYQQSLDQGLQFLIQYYNGEERAKGNILERFSAQQFPDLHSELNLSSLELGDSALYFCASSVGWARGGRELFFGEGSRLTVL.

This sequence joins TRBV14 and TRBJ2-2; possible D gene TRBD2, 6 bases. The V and J ends lost 0 bases and 0 bases respectively, with 8 bases between them. CDR1 SGHDN and CDR2 FVKESK come from the germline V gene. This CDR3 comprises 16 residues. CDR3 in amino acids: CASSQDWRANTGELFF. The CDR3 DNA sequence: TGTGCCAGCAGCCAAGATTGGAGGGCGAACACCGGGGAGCTGTTTTTT.

This chain uses TRBV19 with TRBJ1-2; 9 positions agree with TRBD1. The CDR3 has 15 amino acids. V shed 7 bases, J shed 5 bases, and the junction held 11 bases outside the gene matches. Per the germline V gene, CDR1 is LNHDA and CDR2 is SQIVND (reference sequence). In nucleotides, the CDR3 is TGTGCCAGTACCAAAGGCGGAGGACAGGGGTATGGCTACACCTTC. Translation gives CASTKGGGQGYGYTF.

The chain employs TRBV2 and TRBJ2-5, with D maybe TRBD2 (6 bases). The J call could be wrong; TRBJ2-7 is a better fit for the DNA end. Germline V gene lookup returns CDR1 SNHLY and CDR2 FYNNEI. The CDR3 has 14 amino acids. The CDR3 sequence: CASRKRGLGYEQYF. The CDR3, as DNA: TGTGCCAGCAGAAAAAGGGGACTGGGCTACGAGCAGTACTTC.

The V and J genes are TRBV30 and TRBJ2-3, with TRBD2 matching over 9 bases. CDR3 length: 18 amino acids. With V trimmed by 1 base and J by 0 bases, 11 bases remained unmatched. In germline, CDR1 is GTSNPN, CDR2 SVGIG (reference sequence). CDR3 sequence reads: CAWSEKRGAEYSTDTQYF. CDR3 nucleotide sequence: TGTGCCTGGAGTGAAAAGCGGGGGGCGGAATATAGCACAGATACGCAGTATTTT.

CDR3 DNA sequence: TGTGCCAGCAGCACTAATGCTGGAAACACCATATATTTT. It encodes CASSTNAGNTIYF. The chain uses TRBV7-9 and TRBJ1-3; D is ambiguous. V lost 5 bases, J lost 2 bases, and 7 bases lay in between. The length of the CDR3 is 13 residues. Germline V gives CDR1 SEHNR, CDR2 FQNEAQ (reference sequence).

The chain employs TRBV6-6 and TRBJ2-3; D is possibly TRBD1 (5 bases). Germline CDR1 MNHNY, CDR2 SVGAGI (reference sequence). This CDR3 has 13 residues. The germline V and J ends were trimmed by 7 bases and 5 bases, with 13 bases remaining between them. The CDR3: CASTQGQKDTQYF. The CDR3 DNA reads as TGTGCCAGCACCCAAGGACAAAAAGATACGCAGTATTTT.

The chain carries TRBV5-4 and TRBJ2-3; TRBD2 aligns across 12 bases. The CDR3 consists of 15 residues. V lost 5 bases and J lost 6; bases outside the gene matches: 7. Germline V gene sequence: CDR1 SGHNT, CDR2 YYREEE (reference sequence). CDR3 residues: CASSAGTSGLDTQYF. The CDR3 bases are TGTGCCAGCAGTGCCGGGACTAGCGGGTTGGATACGCAGTATTTT.

The chain joins TRBV27 to TRBJ2-1; TRBD2 agrees at 9 bases. Germline values: CDR1 MNHEY, CDR2 SMNVEV (reference sequence). J lost 12 bases, V lost 3 bases, and 15 bases had no gene match. This CDR3 spans 16 amino acids. The CDR3 nucleotides are TGTGCCAGCAGTTTCGGCGGGGGGGGGAATGGCAAGGGGCAGTTCTTC. This sequence encodes CASSFGGGGNGKGQFF.

This chain uses TRBV19 with TRBJ2-7, with 7 bases matching TRBD1. The CDR3 has 14 amino acids. Germline trimming cut 9 bases from V and 2 bases from J; bases unmatched to any gene: 10. The germline V gene encodes CDR1 LNHDA and CDR2 SQIVND (reference sequence). The chain's CDR3 is CASTTGEVPYEQYF. As DNA, the CDR3 is TGTGCCAGCACCACAGGGGAAGTCCCCTACGAGCAGTACTTC.

In this sample, this clone turned up a few times. Here the CDR3 DNA reads TGTGCCAGCAGTCCGGACAGGTTCCACGGGGAGCTGTTTTTT. It yields the protein CASSPDRFHGELFF. The chain joins TRBV27 to TRBJ2-2; 7 positions agree with TRBD1. CDR3 length: 14 residues. The V segment lost 5 bases and the J segment 7 bases; nucleotides outside the gene matches: 7. Germline-derived CDR1 and CDR2 are MNHEY and SMNVEV (reference sequence).

This clone occurred once. V is TRBV19 and J is TRBJ1-4; weak D call: TRBD1 (5 bases). Between the trimmed V and J ends, which lost 1 base and 7 bases, there was a span of 10 bases. The germline V gene has CDR1 LNHDA and CDR2 SQIVND (reference sequence). The CDR3 is 14 residues long. The CDR3 DNA sequence: TGTGCCAGTAGTATAGCAGGGCCGGGTGAAAAACTGTTTTTT. Translated: CASSIAGPGEKLFF.

The chain couples TRBV14 to TRBJ2-5, with TRBD2 identical over 9 bases. V lost 7 bases and J lost 0; bases outside the gene matches: 15. CDR3 size: 18 residues. The germline V gene has CDR1 SGHDN and CDR2 FVKESK. The CDR3 sequence is CASKDSLAGKAYQETQYF. The CDR3 DNA reads TGTGCCAGCAAGGATTCTCTAGCGGGGAAAGCGTACCAAGAGACCCAGTACTTC. The full variable domain, rest sourced from reference TRBV14 and TRBJ2-5, is EAGVTQFPSHSVIEKGQTVTLRCDPISGHDNLYWYRRVMGKEIKFLLHFVKESKQDESGMPNNRFLAERTGGTYSTLKVQPAELEDSGVYFCASKDSLAGKAYQETQYFGPGTRLLVL.

This sequence joins TRBV7-9 and TRBJ2-5; 12 bases match TRBD2. Per germline, CDR1 SEHNR and CDR2 FQNEAQ (reference sequence). The trim removed 4 bases at V and 3 bases at J, leaving 12 bases unmatched. This CDR3 contains 18 residues. CDR3 residues: CASSSGVFLAGGKETQYF. The CDR3 nucleotides are TGTGCCAGCAGCTCAGGGGTTTTCCTAGCGGGGGGGAAAGAGACCCAGTACTTC.

The V and J genes are TRBV5-1 and TRBJ2-1; 11 nucleotides line up with TRBD1. Looked up from germline, CDR1 is SGHRS and CDR2 is YFSETQ. The CDR3 length is 16 residues. Trimming removed 0 bases from V and 5 bases from J; junction bases left unmatched: 4. The CDR3 is CASSLARDRGNNEQFF. CDR3 bases: TGCGCCAGCAGCTTGGCACGGGACAGGGGGAACAATGAGCAGTTCTTC.

This chain connects TRBV10-1 to TRBJ2-5; 9 bases are a match to TRBD2. The germline gives CDR1 WNHNN, CDR2 SYGVQD (reference sequence). V was pared by 2 bases and J by 7 bases, with 14 bases of the junction left unmatched. The CDR3 covers 17 residues. CDR3 sequence (DNA): TGCGCCAGCAGTGAGGAAAGACTAGCGGCCTCACCAGGGACCCAGTACTTC. It yields the protein CASSEERLAASPGTQYF.

V and J are TRBV10-1 and TRBJ2-2, with a weak D call TRBD1 (6 bases). The V end was cut by 3 bases, the J end by 0 bases, with 11 bases between. The germline V gene encodes CDR1 WNHNN and CDR2 SYGVQD (reference sequence). This CDR3 region has 16 residues. CDR3 sequence reads: CASSEIGGANTGELFF. CDR3 DNA: TGCGCCAGCAGTGAAATAGGGGGTGCGAACACCGGGGAGCTGTTTTTT.

The chain carries TRBV7-2 and TRBJ1-6; unclear D gene. Germline lookup yields CDR1 SGHTA and CDR2 FQGNSA. V was pared by 4 bases and J by 0 bases, with 10 bases between. CDR3 length equals 16 residues. The CDR3 reads CASSSFGSSYNSPLHF. CDR3 DNA sequence: TGTGCCAGCAGCTCGTTTGGCAGCTCCTATAATTCACCCCTCCACTTT.

The chain employs TRBV6-1 and TRBJ1-2, with TRBD1 matching 11 bases. The CDR3 contains 14 residues. V lost 6 bases, J lost 5 bases, and 5 bases stayed unmatched. Germline CDR1 is MNHNS and CDR2 is SASEGT. In nucleotides, the CDR3 is TGTGCCAGCAGATCCGGGACAGGGGGTTATGGCTACACCTTC. Translation: CASRSGTGGYGYTF.

The chain couples TRBV6-5 to TRBJ2-5; 8 nucleotides line up with TRBD1. The V gene's germline CDR1 is MNHEY and CDR2 SVGAGI. The CDR3 runs 12 residues. J lost 12 bases, V lost 4 bases, and 7 bases had no gene match. The CDR3 is CASSSTVTGEYF. CDR3 in DNA: TGTGCCAGCAGTTCTACCGTGACAGGGGAGTACTTC.